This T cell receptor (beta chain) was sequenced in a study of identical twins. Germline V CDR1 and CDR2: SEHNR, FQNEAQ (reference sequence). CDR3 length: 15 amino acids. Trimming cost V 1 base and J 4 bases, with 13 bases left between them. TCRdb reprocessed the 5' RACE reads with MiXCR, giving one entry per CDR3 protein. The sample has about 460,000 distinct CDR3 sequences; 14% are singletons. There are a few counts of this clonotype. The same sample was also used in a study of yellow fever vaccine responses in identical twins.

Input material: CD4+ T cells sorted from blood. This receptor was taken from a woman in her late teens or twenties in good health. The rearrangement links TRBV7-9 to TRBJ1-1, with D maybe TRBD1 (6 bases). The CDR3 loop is CASSLVGRGLTEAFF. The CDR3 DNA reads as TGTGCCAGCAGCTTAGTTGGCAGGGGACTCACTGAAGCTTTCTTT.